Below are 32 T cell receptor beta chains sequenced from a single sample in a study of blood T cell repertoires in COVID-19. Profiling relied on immunoSEQ multiplex PCR, and the TCRdb table lists in-frame clones only, not all of them. The sample includes around 150,000 clones, around 84% seen only once; the top ten take under 2.5%. The sample consisted of peripheral blood. The receptors originated from a man aged 65-85 years with acute or convalescent COVID-19.

V usage is TRBV4-1 and J usage is TRBJ1-6; the match to TRBD1 covers 10 bases. From germline, CDR1 is MGHRA and CDR2 YSYEKL. The CDR3 is made up of 16 amino acids. Trimming at V came to 3 bases and at J to 10 bases, leaving 9 bases not matched to a gene. Here the CDR3 reads CASSQPRQGAWSPLHF. The CDR3 DNA is TGCGCCAGCAGCCAGCCTAGACAGGGGGCTTGGTCACCCCTCCACTTT.

As DNA, the CDR3 is TGCAGTGCTAGTCCGGGACAGGGGTTTCAGCCCCAGCATTTT. This translates into CSASPGQGFQPQHF. The gene calls are TRBV20-1 and TRBJ1-5; 10 bases map to TRBD1. From germline, CDR1 is DFQATT and CDR2 SNEGSKA (reference sequence). With 3 bases clipped from V and 6 bases from J, the junction kept 5 bases outside the gene matches. The CDR3 runs 14 residues.

The chain recombines TRBV5-1 with TRBJ2-2; TRBD1 agrees at 8 bases. CDR3 length: 15 residues. Germline CDR1 SGHRS, CDR2 YFSETQ. V shed 2 bases, J shed 5 bases, and the junction held 5 bases outside the gene matches. CDR3 coding DNA: TGCGCCAGCAGCTTTGCAGGGGGCGCGACCGGGGAGCTGTTTTTT. Translated, it gives CASSFAGGATGELFF.

With regard to this clone: The identical CDR3 is also encoded by other nucleotide sequences in the sample. The chain joins TRBV30 to TRBJ2-5; 8 nucleotides align to TRBD2. V lost 2 bases to trimming and J lost 4 bases; unmatched junction nucleotides: 6. This CDR3 is built from 14 residues. The V gene's germline CDR1 is GTSNPN and CDR2 SVGIG (reference sequence). The CDR3 DNA follows: TGTGCCTGGAGTCGTGGACTAGCAGCAGAGACCCAGTACTTC. It is translated as CAWSRGLAAETQYF.

The gene calls are TRBV30 and TRBJ1-1, with 7 bases fitting TRBD1. CDR3 length equals 13 residues. CDR1 is GTSNPN and CDR2 is SVGIG in the germline V gene (reference sequence). After removal of 4 bases from V and 4 bases from J, the junction contained 6 bases not matched to a gene. CDR3: CAWTRTGGTEAFF. The CDR3 coding sequence is TGTGCCTGGACCCGGACAGGCGGCACTGAAGCTTTCTTT.

The chain links TRBV5-1 to TRBJ1-1; a possible D gene is TRBD1 (5 bases). V dropped 3 bases and J dropped 4 bases, with 13 bases sitting between them. The germline V gene has CDR1 SGHRS and CDR2 YFSETQ. CDR3 length: 14 amino acids. The CDR3 here is CASSSGGSVTEAFF. The CDR3 DNA follows: TGCGCCAGCAGCTCTGGGGGGTCAGTCACTGAAGCTTTCTTT.

The J gene is TRBJ2-3, the V gene TRBV24-1, with 10 bases fitting TRBD2. The CDR3 has 16 amino acids. Trimming cost V 0 bases and J 5 bases; bases outside gene matches: 4. Per germline, CDR1 KGHDR and CDR2 SFDVKD. In nucleotides, the CDR3 is TGTGCCACCAGTGATTTGGCTAGCGGGAGTCAAGATACGCAGTATTTT. Its translation is CATSDLASGSQDTQYF.

The gene calls are TRBV5-1 and TRBJ1-2; D perhaps matches TRBD1 (6 bases). Trimming took 5 bases from V and 2 from J, leaving 13 bases between them. The CDR3 has 14 amino acids. Germline CDR1 is SGHRS and CDR2 is YFSETQ. CDR3 protein: CASRLAGTNYGYTF. The CDR3 coding sequence is TGCGCCAGCAGGTTAGCCGGGACAAACTATGGCTACACCTTC.

This clone has just a few counts. The chain carries TRBV11-2 and TRBJ1-1; tentative D call: TRBD1 (5 bases). Germline CDR1 reads SGHAT; CDR2 reads FQNNGV. The CDR3 is 15 residues long. Trimming left V 5 bases short and J 1 base short, with 14 bases between. CDR3 nucleotide sequence: TGTGCCAGCAGCCGACAGCCTTGGCCGAACACTGAAGCTTTCTTT. Its protein is CASSRQPWPNTEAFF.

V and J are TRBV6-5 and TRBJ2-3; TRBD1 might be the D (5 bases). Germline CDR1 MNHEY, CDR2 SVGAGI. CDR3 length: 13 amino acids. Trimming took 6 bases from V and 2 from J, leaving 9 bases between them. CDR3 nucleotide sequence: TGTGCCAGCAGACACAGGATCACAGATACGCAGTATTTT. It codes for CASRHRITDTQYF.

The chain has TRBV18 and TRBJ2-7; perhaps TRBD1 as D (5 bases). The CDR3 runs to 15 residues. Germline V gene lookup returns CDR1 KGHSH and CDR2 LQKENI. Trimming shortened V by 0 bases and J by 5 bases, and 14 bases separated the two germline ends. The CDR3 reads CASSPPVAGLHEQYF. CDR3 DNA sequence: TGTGCCAGCTCACCACCGGTGGCAGGGCTGCACGAGCAGTACTTC.

The J gene is TRBJ1-6, the V gene TRBV4-1, with TRBD1 identical over 7 bases. Trimming took 3 bases from V and 7 from J; bases not matched to a gene: 6. CDR1 and CDR2 (germline): MGHRA, YSYEKL. CDR3 size: 15 residues. The CDR3 region is CASSQQTGDNSPLHF. In nucleotides, the CDR3 is TGCGCCAGCAGCCAGCAAACAGGGGACAATTCACCCCTCCACTTT.

V is TRBV5-4 and J is TRBJ2-1, with D perhaps matching TRBD2 (5 bases). This CDR3 spans 16 amino acids. Trimming left V 0 bases short and J 6 bases short, with 16 bases between. Germline V gene data show CDR1 as SGHNT and CDR2 as YYREEE (reference sequence). In nucleotides, the CDR3 is TGTGCCAGCAGCTTGGGCCGAACTAGATTTAGCAATGAGCAGTTCTTC. Amino acids: CASSLGRTRFSNEQFF.

V usage is TRBV28 and J usage is TRBJ1-5; 9 bases map to TRBD1. The CDR3 contains 15 residues. Germline V gene sequence: CDR1 MDHEN, CDR2 SYDVKM. Trimming at V came to 6 bases and at J to 4 bases, leaving 7 bases not matched to a gene. The CDR3 reads CASRTTGTGNQPQHF. CDR3 nucleotides: TGTGCCAGCAGAACCACCGGGACAGGGAATCAGCCCCAGCATTTT.

The chain is built from TRBV4-2 and TRBJ2-3; 9 bases agree with TRBD2. This CDR3 region has 16 residues. V lost 2 bases and J lost 1; bases outside the gene matches: 4. Germline values: CDR1 LGHNA, CDR2 YNFKEQ. The CDR3 DNA reads TGTGCCAGCAGCCAAAACGCGGGGGGGGGCACAGATACGCAGTATTTT. Amino acids: CASSQNAGGGTDTQYF.

This clone was observed a handful of times. The chain couples TRBV19 to TRBJ2-7; tentatively, D is TRBD1 (6 bases). Trimming took 6 bases from V and 0 from J, leaving 12 bases between them. Germline V gene sequence: CDR1 LNHDA, CDR2 SQIVND (reference sequence). The CDR3 loop spans 14 amino acids. Here the CDR3 DNA reads TGTGCCAGTAGCCGGACAGCTAGCTCCTACGAGCAGTACTTC. It codes for CASSRTASSYEQYF.

The chain recombines TRBV28 with TRBJ2-7; 8 bases agree with TRBD1. Trimming removed 5 bases from V and 0 bases from J; junction bases left unmatched: 3. The CDR3 has 14 amino acids. Germline assignment: CDR1 MDHEN and CDR2 SYDVKM. CDR3 nucleotide sequence: TGTGCCAGCAGTACAACAGGGGGCTCCTACGAGCAGTACTTC. The encoded protein is CASSTTGGSYEQYF.

The chain links TRBV5-6 to TRBJ2-3, with 9 bases that match TRBD1. CDR1 and CDR2 from the germline V gene are SGHDT and YYEEEE. This CDR3 has 14 residues. Trimming at V came to 5 bases and at J to 9 bases, leaving 10 bases not matched to a gene. CDR3 loop: CASSSGTGMGTQYF. The CDR3 nucleotides read TGTGCCAGCAGTTCCGGGACAGGGATGGGGACGCAGTATTTT.

The CDR3 sequence: CASSEGKLAGGRETQYF. CDR3 nucleotides: TGTGCCAGCAGTGAAGGGAAGCTAGCGGGGGGGCGAGAGACCCAGTACTTC. The chain joins TRBV6-1 to TRBJ2-5, with 12 nucleotides matching TRBD2. With V trimmed by 1 base and J by 4 bases, 7 bases remained unmatched. The CDR3 is made up of 17 amino acids. Germline CDR1 MNHNS, CDR2 SASEGT.

The chain is built from TRBV3-1 (or the pseudogene TRBV3-2) and TRBJ2-1, with 10 bases that match TRBD2. The CDR3 is 14 amino acids. Germline CDR1 reads LGHDT; CDR2 reads YNNKEL (reference sequence). Trimming removed 0 bases from V and 11 bases from J; junction bases left unmatched: 4. The CDR3 region has the DNA TGTGCCAGCAGCCAAGATACTAGCGGGGTAAAGCAGTTCTTC. It codes for CASSQDTSGVKQFF.

The gene calls are TRBV19 and TRBJ1-2; no definite D call. The CDR3 runs 13 residues. Germline lookup yields CDR1 LNHDA and CDR2 SQIVND (reference sequence). Deletions cut 4 bases from V and 0 bases from J, with 6 bases between. For the CDR3, the DNA is TGTGCCAGTAGTAGCCGGGCTAACTATGGCTACACCTTC. Translated: CASSSRANYGYTF.

The V and J genes are TRBV5-1 and TRBJ1-6, with D perhaps TRBD1 (6 bases). The CDR3 runs to 14 residues. The germline V gene encodes CDR1 SGHRS and CDR2 YFSETQ. Trimming removed 2 bases from V and 8 bases from J, with 11 bases in between. This CDR3 reads CASSFGRGDSPLHF. CDR3 DNA sequence: TGCGCCAGCAGCTTTGGCAGGGGAGATTCACCCCTCCACTTT.

Here the CDR3 DNA reads TGTGCCAGTAGCACCGGGACAGGGGGCGGTGGGGAGACCCAGTACTTC. Its protein product is CASSTGTGGGGETQYF. The J gene is TRBJ2-5, the V gene TRBV19, with TRBD1 identical over 12 bases. Germline V lookup: CDR1 LNHDA, CDR2 SQIVND (reference sequence). J gave up 5 bases and V 6 bases, and 10 bases lay outside the gene matches. The CDR3 covers 16 residues.

The chain combines TRBV7-2 with TRBJ2-7; D perhaps matches TRBD1 (6 bases). The germline V gene has CDR1 SGHTA and CDR2 FQGNSA. The CDR3 is made up of 15 amino acids. Trimming stripped 5 bases from V and 0 bases from J, with 14 bases between. The CDR3 protein is CASSQGRRNSYEQYF. CDR3 bases: TGTGCCAGCAGCCAGGGGCGGCGGAACTCCTACGAGCAGTACTTC.

The V gene is TRBV12-3 or TRBV12-4, the J gene TRBJ2-2; D gene uncertain. The V end was cut by 5 bases, the J end by 7 bases, with 11 bases between. The CDR3 has 13 residues. DNA for the CDR3: TGTGCCAGCAGTCCGGTCCGCAACGGGGAGCTGTTTTTT. Encoded protein: CASSPVRNGELFF.

The chain recombines TRBV3-1 (or the pseudogene TRBV3-2) with TRBJ1-5, with 8 bases fitting TRBD1. This CDR3 is built from 15 residues. CDR1 is LGHDT, CDR2 YNNKEL, per germline (reference sequence). The junction had 3 bases not matched to a gene; V was cut back by 2 bases and J by 3 bases. CDR3 DNA sequence: TGTGCCAGCAGCCAATCGGGACAGGACAATCAGCCCCAGCATTTT. The encoded protein is CASSQSGQDNQPQHF.

The chain combines TRBV19 with TRBJ2-7, with a possible D match to TRBD2 (6 bases). CDR3 length equals 14 residues. CDR1 LNHDA and CDR2 SQIVND come from the germline V gene (reference sequence). Trimming took off 3 bases at V and 4 bases at J, with 13 bases between the two ends. The CDR3 DNA reads as TGTGCCAGTAGTATGGGGGGAACCCTATACGAGCAGTACTTC. Translated, it gives CASSMGGTLYEQYF.

This chain uses TRBV2 with TRBJ2-1, with 14 bases that match TRBD2. Losses at the gene ends were 5 bases for V and 0 bases for J; bases not matched to a gene: 6. This CDR3 contains 18 residues. CDR1 SNHLY and CDR2 FYNNEI come from the germline V gene. The CDR3 DNA reads TGTGCCAGCAGTTCTCCGGGACTAGCGGGAGACTCCTACAATGAGCAGTTCTTC. Translation gives CASSSPGLAGDSYNEQFF.

In its sample, this clone was seen once. This chain joins TRBV28 and TRBJ2-3; possibly TRBD2 for D (5 bases). In germline, CDR1 is MDHEN, CDR2 SYDVKM. The V gene lost 4 bases and the J gene lost 5 bases, with 10 bases spanning the gap. The CDR3 contains 13 residues. In DNA form, the CDR3 reads TGTGCCAGCAGTTCGTCAGCGGTAGATACGCAGTATTTT. It yields the protein CASSSSAVDTQYF.

The J gene is TRBJ2-7, the V gene TRBV28; D is perhaps TRBD2 (7 bases). Germline CDR1 reads MDHEN; CDR2 reads SYDVKM. V was shortened by 5 bases and J by 0 bases, with 20 bases between the two germline ends. The CDR3 sequence is 17 residues long. CDR3 sequence reads: CASSPPLLADSSYEQYF. CDR3 coding DNA: TGTGCCAGCAGTCCCCCCCTGCTAGCGGACAGCTCCTACGAGCAGTACTTC.

The rearrangement links TRBV3-1 (or the pseudogene TRBV3-2) to TRBJ1-1, with TRBD1 matching over 8 bases. Germline trimming cut 1 base from V and 4 bases from J; bases unmatched to any gene: 2. Germline CDR1 LGHDT, CDR2 YNNKEL (reference sequence). The CDR3 totals 14 residues. CDR3 amino acids: CASSQAGGITEAFF. The CDR3 coding sequence is TGTGCCAGCAGCCAAGCAGGGGGCATCACTGAAGCTTTCTTT.

The rearrangement links TRBV6-4 to TRBJ2-1, with D maybe TRBD1 (5 bases). This CDR3 has 15 residues. In germline, CDR1 is MRHNA, CDR2 SNTAGT. The V end lost 3 bases, the J end lost 10 bases, and 19 bases lay between the germline ends. CDR3 in amino acids: CASSEMLGQGIEQFF. The CDR3 DNA reads TGTGCCAGCAGTGAAATGCTCGGGCAGGGCATCGAGCAGTTCTTC.